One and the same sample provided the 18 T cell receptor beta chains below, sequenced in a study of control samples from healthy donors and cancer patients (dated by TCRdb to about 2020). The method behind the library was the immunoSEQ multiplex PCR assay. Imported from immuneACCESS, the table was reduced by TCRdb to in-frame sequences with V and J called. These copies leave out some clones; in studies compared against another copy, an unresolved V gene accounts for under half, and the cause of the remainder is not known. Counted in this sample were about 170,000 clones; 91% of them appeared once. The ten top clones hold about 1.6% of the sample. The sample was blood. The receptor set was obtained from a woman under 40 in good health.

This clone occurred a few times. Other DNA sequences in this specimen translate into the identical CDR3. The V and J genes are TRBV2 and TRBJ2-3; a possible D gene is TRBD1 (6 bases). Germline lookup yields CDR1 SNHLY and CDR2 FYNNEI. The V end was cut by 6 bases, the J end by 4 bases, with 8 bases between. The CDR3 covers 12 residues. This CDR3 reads CASRQGSDTQYF. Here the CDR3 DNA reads TGTGCCAGCAGGCAGGGGTCAGATACGCAGTATTTT. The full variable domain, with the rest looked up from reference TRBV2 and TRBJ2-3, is EPEVTQTPSHQVTQMGQEVILRCVPISNHLYFYWYRQILGQKVEFLVSFYNNEISEKSEIFDDQFSVERPDGSNFTLKIRSTKLEDSAMYFCASRQGSDTQYFGPGTRLTVL.

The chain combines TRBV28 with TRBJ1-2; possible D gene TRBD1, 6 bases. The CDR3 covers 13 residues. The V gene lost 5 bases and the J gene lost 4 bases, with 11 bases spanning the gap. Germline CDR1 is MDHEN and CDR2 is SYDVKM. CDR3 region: CASSADRIYGYTF. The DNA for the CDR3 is TGTGCCAGCAGTGCGGACAGAATCTATGGCTACACCTTC.

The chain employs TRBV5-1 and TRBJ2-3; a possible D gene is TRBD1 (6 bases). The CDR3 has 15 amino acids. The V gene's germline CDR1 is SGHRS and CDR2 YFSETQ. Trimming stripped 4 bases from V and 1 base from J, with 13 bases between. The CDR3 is CASSPAGVRTDTQYF. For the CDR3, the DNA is TGCGCCAGCAGCCCCGCAGGGGTCCGCACAGATACGCAGTATTTT. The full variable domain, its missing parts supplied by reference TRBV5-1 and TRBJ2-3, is KAGVTQTPRYLIKTRGQQVTLSCSPISGHRSVSWYQQTPGQGLQFLFEYFSETQRNKGNFPGRFSGRQFSNSRSEMNVSTLELGDSALYLCASSPAGVRTDTQYFGPGTRLTVL.

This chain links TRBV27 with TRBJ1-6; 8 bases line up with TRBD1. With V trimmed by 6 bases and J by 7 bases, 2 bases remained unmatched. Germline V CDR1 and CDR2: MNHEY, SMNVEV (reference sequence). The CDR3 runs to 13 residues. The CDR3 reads CASRDRANSPLHF. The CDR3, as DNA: TGTGCCAGCAGGGACAGGGCAAATTCACCCCTCCACTTT.

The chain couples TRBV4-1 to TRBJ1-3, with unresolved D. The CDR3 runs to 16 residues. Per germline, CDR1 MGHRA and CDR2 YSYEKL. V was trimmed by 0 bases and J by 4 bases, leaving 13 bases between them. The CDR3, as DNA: TGCGCCAGCAGCCAAGATCGACGGAAAGGGGGAAACACCATATATTTT. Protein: CASSQDRRKGGNTIYF.

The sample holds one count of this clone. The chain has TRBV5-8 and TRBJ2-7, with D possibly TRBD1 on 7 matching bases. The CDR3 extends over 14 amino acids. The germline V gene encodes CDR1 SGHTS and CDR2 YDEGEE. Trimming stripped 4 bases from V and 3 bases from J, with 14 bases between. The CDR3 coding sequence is TGTGCCAGCAGCCGACAGGGAGGTGTCTACGAGCAGTACTTC. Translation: CASSRQGGVYEQYF.

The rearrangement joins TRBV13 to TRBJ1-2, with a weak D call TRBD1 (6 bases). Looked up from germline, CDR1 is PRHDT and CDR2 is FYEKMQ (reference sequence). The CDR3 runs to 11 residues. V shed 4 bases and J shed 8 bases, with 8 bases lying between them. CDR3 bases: TGTGCCAGCAGCTCCGGACAGGGCTACACCTTC. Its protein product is CASSSGQGYTF.

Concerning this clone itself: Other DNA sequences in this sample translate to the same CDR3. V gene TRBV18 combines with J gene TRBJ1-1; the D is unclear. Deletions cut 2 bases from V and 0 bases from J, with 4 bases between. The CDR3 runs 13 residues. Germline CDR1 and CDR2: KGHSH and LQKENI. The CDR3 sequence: CASSPTMNTEAFF. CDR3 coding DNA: TGTGCCAGCTCACCAACAATGAACACTGAAGCTTTCTTT.

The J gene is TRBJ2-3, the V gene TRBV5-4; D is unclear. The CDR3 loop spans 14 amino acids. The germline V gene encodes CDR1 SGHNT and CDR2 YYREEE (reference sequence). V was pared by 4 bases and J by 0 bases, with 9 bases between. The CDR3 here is CASSEDRSTDTQYF. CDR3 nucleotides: TGTGCCAGCAGCGAGGACCGTAGCACAGATACGCAGTATTTT.

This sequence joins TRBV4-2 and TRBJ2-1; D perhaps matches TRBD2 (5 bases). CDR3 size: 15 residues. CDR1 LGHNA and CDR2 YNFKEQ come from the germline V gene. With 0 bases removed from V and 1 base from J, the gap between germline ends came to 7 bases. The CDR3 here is CASSQDSGSYNEQFF. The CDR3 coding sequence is TGTGCCAGCAGCCAAGATTCGGGATCCTACAATGAGCAGTTCTTC.

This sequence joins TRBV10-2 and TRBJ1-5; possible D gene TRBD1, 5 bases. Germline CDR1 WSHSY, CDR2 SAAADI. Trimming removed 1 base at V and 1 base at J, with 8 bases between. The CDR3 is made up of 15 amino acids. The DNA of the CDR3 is TGCGCCAGCAGTGAGTTCGGGGGGAGCAATCAGCCCCAGCATTTT. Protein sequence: CASSEFGGSNQPQHF.

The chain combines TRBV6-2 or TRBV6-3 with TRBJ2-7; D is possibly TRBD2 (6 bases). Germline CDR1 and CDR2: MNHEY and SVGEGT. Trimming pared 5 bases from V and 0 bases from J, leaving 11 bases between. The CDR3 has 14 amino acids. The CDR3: CASSPIADSYEQYF. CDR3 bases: TGTGCCAGCAGTCCGATAGCGGACTCCTACGAGCAGTACTTC.

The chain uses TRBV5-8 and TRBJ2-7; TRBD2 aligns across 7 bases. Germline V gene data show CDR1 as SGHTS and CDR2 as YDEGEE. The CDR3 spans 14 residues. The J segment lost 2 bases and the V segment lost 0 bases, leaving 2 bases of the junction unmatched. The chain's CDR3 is CASSLGAGPYEQYF. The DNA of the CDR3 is TGTGCCAGCAGCTTGGGAGCGGGGCCCTACGAGCAGTACTTC.

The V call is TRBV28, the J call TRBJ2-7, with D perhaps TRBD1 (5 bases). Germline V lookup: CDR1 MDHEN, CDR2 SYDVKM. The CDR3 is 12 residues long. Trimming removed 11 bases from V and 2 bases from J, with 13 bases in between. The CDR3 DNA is TGTGCCGCCGGCCAGGGTACCTACGAGCAGTACTTC. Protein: CAAGQGTYEQYF.

The CDR3 loop reads CASSQIAGDYNEQFF. CDR3 nucleotides: TGTGCCAGCAGCCAAATCGCAGGGGACTACAATGAGCAGTTCTTC. The chain combines TRBV16 with TRBJ2-1; a weak D match, TRBD1 (6 bases). Germline-derived CDR1 and CDR2 are KGHSY and FQNENV. There are 15 residues in the CDR3. Trimming removed 2 bases from V and 3 bases from J, with 11 bases in between.

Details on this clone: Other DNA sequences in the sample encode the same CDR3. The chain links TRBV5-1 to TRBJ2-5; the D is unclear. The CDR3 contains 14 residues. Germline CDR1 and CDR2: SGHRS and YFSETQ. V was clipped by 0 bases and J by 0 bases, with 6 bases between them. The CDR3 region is CASSLGHNQETQYF. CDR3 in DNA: TGCGCCAGCAGCTTGGGGCATAACCAAGAGACCCAGTACTTC.

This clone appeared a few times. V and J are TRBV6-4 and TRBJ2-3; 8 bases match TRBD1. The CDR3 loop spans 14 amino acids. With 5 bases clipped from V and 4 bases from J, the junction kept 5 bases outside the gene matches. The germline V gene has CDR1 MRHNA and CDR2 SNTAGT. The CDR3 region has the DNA TGTGCCAGCAGTCCGACAGGGGTGTCAGATACGCAGTATTTT. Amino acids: CASSPTGVSDTQYF.

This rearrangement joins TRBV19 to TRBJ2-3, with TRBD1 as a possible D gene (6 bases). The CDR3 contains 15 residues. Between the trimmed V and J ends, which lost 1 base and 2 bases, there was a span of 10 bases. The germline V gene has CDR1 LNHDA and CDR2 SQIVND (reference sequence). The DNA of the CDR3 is TGTGCCAGTAGTATAGGGGGGACAAACACAGATACGCAGTATTTT. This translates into CASSIGGTNTDTQYF.